This T cell receptor (beta chain) was recorded in a study of blood T cell repertoires in COVID-19. Sequencing was performed with immunoSEQ multiplex PCR; in TCRdb, only in-frame clones are kept and a portion is missing. The repertoire holds about 300,000 clones, roughly 89% seen once, with 1.5% to 2% in the top ten. Trimming stripped 3 bases from V and 5 bases from J, with 13 bases between. Germline V gene data show CDR1 as MGHRA and CDR2 as YSYEKL. The length of the CDR3 is 15 residues. V usage is TRBV4-1 and J usage is TRBJ1-4; weak D call: TRBD1 (6 bases). Sequenced: peripheral blood. This TCR came from a woman aged 25-40 years with COVID-19, enrolled during active disease. The CDR3 DNA reads as TGCGCCAGCAGCCAGCTCTGGGGGCAAAATGAAAAACTGTTTTTT. This gives the protein CASSQLWGQNEKLFF.